A selection of T cell receptor beta chains follows, all from one sample in a study of shared clonotypes between healthy human individuals. TCRdb's copy holds only in-frame clones and misses some; the assay was immunoSEQ multiplex PCR. The data contain over 400,000 clones, 95% to 96% of them singletons. Sequenced input: naive CD4+ T cells sorted from blood. Source of these receptors: a woman in her 30s in good health. The CDR3 runs from the conserved cysteine through the conserved F or W. The D gene is left open where the match is weak. The size entry is marked missing in some rows and otherwise reads once, few, many or a size class.

V gene	D gene	clone size	J gene	CDR3 DNA	CDR3 protein
TRBV5-1	-	-	TRBJ1-3	TGCGCCAGCAGCGACGGACTCCTCCTCTCTGGAAACACCATATATTTT	CASSDGLLLSGNTIYF
TRBV18	-	-	TRBJ1-1	TGTGCCAGCTCACCGAACGCAGGGGAGACTGAAGCTTTCTTT	CASSPNAGETEAFF
TRBV28	-	once	TRBJ2-7	TGTGCCAGCAGGACCGGGCATTACGAGCAGTACTTC	CASRTGHYEQYF
TRBV5-4	-	-	TRBJ1-2	TGTGCCAGCAGCTTCCCCACCGAGACGTATGGCTACACCTTC	CASSFPTETYGYTF
TRBV28	-	-	TRBJ2-7	TGTGCCAGCAGCCGAGGGGGATCCTACGAGCAGTACTTC	CASSRGGSYEQYF
TRBV23-1	-	-	TRBJ2-2	TGCGCCAGCAGTCAACCCCCGGGGGCGGGGGAGCTGTTTTTT	CASSQPPGAGELFF
TRBV2	-	-	TRBJ2-1	TGTGCCCGCCGGGTCGATGAGCAGTTCTTC	CARRVDEQFF
TRBV2	TRBD1	-	TRBJ1-5	TGTGCCAGCAGTGGGGAACAGGGGAATCAGCCCCAGCATTTT	CASSGEQGNQPQHF
TRBV28	TRBD1	-	TRBJ1-2	TGTGCCAGCAGTCCCGGACAGGGGGGTGGCTACACCTTC	CASSPGQGGGYTF
TRBV6-1	TRBD2	-	TRBJ2-5	TGTGCCAGCAGTAAAATAGCGGGGGAAGAGACCCAGTACTTC	CASSKIAGEETQYF
TRBV7-8	-	-	TRBJ2-7	TGTGCCAGCAGCTCGTTCGCAACAGAATACGAGCAGTACTTC	CASSSFATEYEQYF
TRBV7-2	TRBD2	-	TRBJ2-5	TGTGCCAGCAGCCTAGCGGGGGAGGTAGAGACCCAGTACTTC	CASSLAGEVETQYF
TRBV5-1	-	-	TRBJ2-2	TGCGCCAGCAGCGGACCAAACAGGGAGGGATCCGGGGAGCTGTTTTTT	CASSGPNREGSGELFF
TRBV7-9	-	-	TRBJ1-1	TGTGCCAGCAGCCTCTGGGGGGCCAAACTGAACACTGAAGCTTTCTTT	CASSLWGAKLNTEAFF
TRBV7-9	-	-	TRBJ2-2	TGTGCCAGCAGCTTCCTAGCAGTCAACACCGGGGAGCTGTTTTTT	CASSFLAVNTGELFF
TRBV18	-	few	TRBJ2-7	TGTGCCAGCTCACCAACCGACAGAAGGCCCTACGAGCAGTACTTC	CASSPTDRRPYEQYF
TRBV7-8	-	-	TRBJ2-2	TGTGCCAGCAGCACCACCAACAGGGAGCAAACCGGGGAGCTGTTTTTT	CASSTTNREQTGELFF
TRBV30	TRBD2	-	TRBJ2-7	TGTGCCTGGAGTCTCGTTCGAAGCTACGCGACTAGCGGATATACCTACGTGCAGTACTTC	CAWSLVRSYATSGYTYVQYF
TRBV6-6	-	-	TRBJ1-2	TGTGCCAGCAGTTACCCCCCGCATGGCTACACCTTC	CASSYPPHGYTF
TRBV30	TRBD2	-	TRBJ2-2	TGTGCCTGGAGGTTGGCGGGAGTGTCTCCCGGGGAGCTGTTTTTT	CAWRLAGVSPGELFF
TRBV11-2	-	-	TRBJ2-2	TGTGCCAGCAGCTTAGGTGGGAGTTTCACCGGGGAGCTGTTTTTT	CASSLGGSFTGELFF
TRBV7-9	-	-	TRBJ2-6	TGTGCCAGCACCTCGAGAGGGGCCAACGTCCTGACTTTC	CASTSRGANVLTF
TRBV13	-	-	TRBJ2-1	TGTGCCAGCAGCTTTTCCTCTATGTCGCCATACAATGAGCAGTTCTTC	CASSFSSMSPYNEQFF
TRBV25-1	-	-	TRBJ2-3	TGTGCCAGCAGTCCTTTGGGGGGAAGCACAGATACGCAGTATTTT	CASSPLGGSTDTQYF
TRBV20-1	-	-	TRBJ1-1	TGCAGCGCTAGACGGAACACTGAAGCTTTCTTT	CSARRNTEAFF
TRBV5-1	-	-	TRBJ2-7	TGCGCCAGCAGCCCGCATAGCGGAGCGAGCTCCTACGAGCAGTACTTC	CASSPHSGASSYEQYF
TRBV5-6	-	-	TRBJ1-6	TGTGCCAGCAGCTTGGGACAGCAAGGTTTGCCCCTCCACTTT	CASSLGQQGLPLHF
TRBV10-1	-	-	TRBJ1-1	TGCGCCAGCAGTGAGTATGGAAGGACTGAAGCTTTCTTT	CASSEYGRTEAFF
TRBV27	-	-	TRBJ1-1	TGTGCCAGCAGTTTAATTGGTCTGCTGAACACTGAAGCTTTCTTT	CASSLIGLLNTEAFF
TRBV7-6	-	-	TRBJ2-6	TGTGCCAGCAGCTTGGAGGTGTGGACCTCTGGGGCCAACGTCCTGACTTTC	CASSLEVWTSGANVLTF
TRBV7-9	-	-	TRBJ2-1	TGTGCCAGCAGCTTAGCGGCCGTGCCAATCAATGAGCAGTTCTTC	CASSLAAVPINEQFF
TRBV15	TRBD2	-	TRBJ2-7	TGTGCCACCAGCAACGACAGGGAGGCTAGCGGGATCTACGAGCAGTACTTC	CATSNDREASGIYEQYF
TRBV28	-	-	TRBJ1-1	TGTGCCAGCAGGAAGGGTGGCACTGAAGCTTTCTTT	CASRKGGTEAFF
TRBV14	TRBD1	once	TRBJ1-2	TGTGCCAGCAGCCCTCATCCGGGACAGGATGCCTATGGCTACACCTTC	CASSPHPGQDAYGYTF
TRBV5-1	-	few	TRBJ1-4	TGCGCCAGCAGCTTGGTCCAGTCCGAACTGTTTTTT	CASSLVQSELFF
TRBV18	-	-	TRBJ1-1	TGTGCCAGCTCCCTCAGGGATGGAGCGAACACTGAAGCTTTCTTT	CASSLRDGANTEAFF
TRBV27	TRBD2	-	TRBJ2-3	TGTGCCAGCAAGCGGGGAGGTACAGATACGCAGTATTTT	CASKRGGTDTQYF
TRBV6-1	TRBD1	-	TRBJ2-7	TGTGCCAGCAGCGCGGACAGGGGCCACGAGCAGTACTTC	CASSADRGHEQYF
TRBV4-2	TRBD1	-	TRBJ1-2	TGTGCCAGCAGCTTGCCTCCGGGACAGGGGGATACTAACTATGGCTACACCTTC	CASSLPPGQGDTNYGYTF
TRBV5-1	-	-	TRBJ2-7	TGCGCCAGCAGCGGGGGACGGAACCTCTACGAGCAGTACTTC	CASSGGRNLYEQYF
TRBV6-6	TRBD1	-	TRBJ2-7	TGTGCCAGCAGTTACTCGGGACAGGGGCGCGGCGAGCAGTACTTC	CASSYSGQGRGEQYF
TRBV6-1	-	-	TRBJ2-7	TGTGCCAGCAGTGAGTTCAGCGGGCGGCGCGAGCAGTACTTC	CASSEFSGRREQYF
TRBV21-1	-	-	TRBJ2-4	TGTGCCCACAGTGAAAGCGGGCTAGCCAAAAACATTCAGTACTTC	CAHSESGLAKNIQYF
TRBV6-4	-	-	TRBJ2-2	TGTGCCAGCAGAGGACAGCCGAACACCGGGGAGCTGTTTTTT	CASRGQPNTGELFF
TRBV7-9	TRBD1	-	TRBJ1-1	TGTGCCAGCAGTTCACCGGGACAGGGGCTGAGCACTGAAGCTTTCTTT	CASSSPGQGLSTEAFF
TRBV2	-	-	TRBJ1-1	TGTGCCAGCAGAGAATGGACAGTAATGAACACTGAAGCTTTCTTT	CASREWTVMNTEAFF
TRBV2	-	-	TRBJ1-4	TGTGCCAGCAGTGAAGCGAATGAAAAACTGTTTTTT	CASSEANEKLFF
TRBV28	-	once	TRBJ1-6	TGTGCCAGTGGGGGCGGTAATTCACCCCTCCACTTT	CASGGGNSPLHF
TRBV6-6	TRBD1	-	TRBJ1-5	TGTGCCAGCAGTTACAGGGGGCCTGAAAGCAATCAGCCCCAGCATTTT	CASSYRGPESNQPQHF
TRBV5-1	-	-	TRBJ2-7	TGCGCCAGCAGCTTGCCGGGAAGGGAGCAGTACTTC	CASSLPGREQYF
TRBV7-2	-	-	TRBJ1-3	TGTGCCAGCAGCTTAGTTGCAGGCTCTGGAAACACCATATATTTT	CASSLVAGSGNTIYF
TRBV7-2	TRBD2	-	TRBJ2-6	TGTGCCAGCAGCTTGTCTAGCGGGAGGGCCACAGGGGCCAACGTCCTGACTTTC	CASSLSSGRATGANVLTF
TRBV6-4	-	-	TRBJ1-2	TGTGCCAGCAGGCTTACCAGGTACCCCTTC	CASRLTRYPF
TRBV19	-	-	TRBJ2-1	TGTGCCAGTAGTATGGGACTGATGGCCGGGTCCTACAATGAGCAGTTCTTC	CASSMGLMAGSYNEQFF